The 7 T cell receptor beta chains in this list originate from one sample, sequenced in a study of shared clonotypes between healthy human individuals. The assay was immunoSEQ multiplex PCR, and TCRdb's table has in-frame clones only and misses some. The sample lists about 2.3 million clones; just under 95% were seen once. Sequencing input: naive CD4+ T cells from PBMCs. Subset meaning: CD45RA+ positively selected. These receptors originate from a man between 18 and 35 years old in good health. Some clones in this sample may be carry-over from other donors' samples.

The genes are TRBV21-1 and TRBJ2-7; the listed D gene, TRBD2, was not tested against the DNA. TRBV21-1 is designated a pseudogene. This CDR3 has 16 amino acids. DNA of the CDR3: TGTGCCAGCAGCAAATCTCGGGTAAGGAGCTCCTACGAGCAGTACTTC. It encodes CASSKSRVRSSYEQYF.

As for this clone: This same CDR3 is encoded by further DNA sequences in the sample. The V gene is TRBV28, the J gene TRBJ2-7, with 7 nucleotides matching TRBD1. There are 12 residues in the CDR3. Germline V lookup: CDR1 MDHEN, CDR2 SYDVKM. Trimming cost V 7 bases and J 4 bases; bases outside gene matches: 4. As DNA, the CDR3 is TGTGCCAGCACGACAGGGAAATACGAGCAGTACTTC. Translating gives CASTTGKYEQYF.

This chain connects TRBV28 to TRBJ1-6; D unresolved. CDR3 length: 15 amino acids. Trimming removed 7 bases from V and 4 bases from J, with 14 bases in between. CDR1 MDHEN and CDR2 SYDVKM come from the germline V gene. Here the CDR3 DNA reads TGTGCCAGCACCGAAAGGAGCCTATATAATTCACCCCTCCACTTT. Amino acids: CASTERSLYNSPLHF.

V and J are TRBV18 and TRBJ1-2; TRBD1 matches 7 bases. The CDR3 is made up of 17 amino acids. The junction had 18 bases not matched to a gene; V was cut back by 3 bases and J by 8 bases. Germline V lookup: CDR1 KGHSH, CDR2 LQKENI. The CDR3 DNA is TGTGCCAGCTCACCGGTAGGGGGCTTTGCCGTCGGGACGGGCTACACCTTC. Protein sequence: CASSPVGGFAVGTGYTF. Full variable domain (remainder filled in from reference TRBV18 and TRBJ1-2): NAGVMQNPRHLVRRRGQEARLRCSPMKGHSHVYWYRQLPEEGLKFMVYLQKENIIDESGMPKERFSAEFPKEGPSILRIQQVVRGDSAAYFCASSPVGGFAVGTGYTFGSGTRLTVV.

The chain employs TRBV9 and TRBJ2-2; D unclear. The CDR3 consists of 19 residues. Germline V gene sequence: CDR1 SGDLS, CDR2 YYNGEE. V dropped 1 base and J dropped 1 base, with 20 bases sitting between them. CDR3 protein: CASSVTVGTRSLNTGELFF. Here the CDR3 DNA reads TGTGCCAGCAGCGTAACGGTGGGTACCCGTTCCTTGAACACCGGGGAGCTGTTTTTT.

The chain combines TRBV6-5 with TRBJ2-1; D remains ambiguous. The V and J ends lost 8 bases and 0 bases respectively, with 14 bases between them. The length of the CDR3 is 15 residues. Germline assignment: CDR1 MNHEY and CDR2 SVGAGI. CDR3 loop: CASSLASLSYNEQFF. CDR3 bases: TGTGCCAGCTCTCTCGCAAGCCTCTCCTACAATGAGCAGTTCTTC.

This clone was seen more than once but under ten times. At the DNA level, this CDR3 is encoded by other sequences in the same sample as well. The CDR3 nucleotides are TGTGCCAGCAGCTGGGACAGGGGATCCTACGAGCAGTACTTC. Translated, it gives CASSWDRGSYEQYF. The chain joins TRBV5-4 to TRBJ2-7; 10 bases line up with TRBD1. Per germline, CDR1 SGHNT and CDR2 YYREEE (reference sequence). CDR3 length: 14 amino acids. Trimming at V came to 3 bases and at J to 1 base, leaving 1 base not matched to a gene.